The 17 T cell receptor beta chains reported below all come from one sample, sequenced in a study of blood T cells in healthy people across ages. With a J-beta primer mix and a sample-barcoded 5' primer, a second PCR ran about 6 to 11 cycles. TCRdb processed the 5' RACE reads anew with MiXCR; each CDR3 protein has one entry. Among approximately 780,000 distinct CDR3 sequences listed, around a quarter were seen once. This same sample was also taken into another study, of T cells of mothers and their children.

The sample consisted of blood. Receptors originate from a boy aged 5-17 years in good health.

This clonotype was detected only a few times. V and J are TRBV5-1 and TRBJ1-4, with D perhaps TRBD1 (5 bases). Germline CDR1 SGHRS, CDR2 YFSETQ. The V end lost 4 bases, the J end lost 10 bases, and 17 bases lay between the germline ends. The CDR3 totals 14 residues. DNA of the CDR3: TGCGCCAGCAGCCCGGACAAGGGAGGTGGAAAACTGTTTTTT. Protein product: CASSPDKGGGKLFF.

This clonotype showed up just once. The J gene is TRBJ1-1, the V gene TRBV7-2; unclear D gene. Germline V lookup: CDR1 SGHTA, CDR2 FQGNSA. V was shortened by 1 base and J by 11 bases, with 11 bases between the two germline ends. This CDR3 contains 12 residues. This CDR3 reads CASSLVADPAFF. CDR3 bases: TGTGCCAGCAGCTTAGTTGCGGACCCGGCTTTCTTT.

In this sample, this clonotype turned up once. This rearrangement joins TRBV5-1 to TRBJ1-6; tentatively, D is TRBD1 (6 bases). CDR1 is SGHRS, CDR2 YFSETQ, per germline. The CDR3 loop spans 14 amino acids. The V end lost 4 bases, the J end lost 11 bases, and 16 bases lay between the germline ends. CDR3 amino acids: CASSRGQPEAPLHF. The CDR3 nucleotides are TGCGCCAGCAGCCGGGGACAACCAGAGGCACCCCTCCACTTT.

This clonotype was detected a few times. The chain carries TRBV3-1 and TRBJ2-5; D unclear. This CDR3 has 15 residues. CDR1 LGHDT and CDR2 YNNKEL come from the germline V gene (reference sequence). V lost 1 base to trimming and J lost 0 bases, with 9 bases between them. The CDR3 DNA reads as TGTGCCAGCAGCCAAGGCAGGTCATACCAAGAGACCCAGTACTTC. Its protein product is CASSQGRSYQETQYF.

This rearrangement joins TRBV7-2 to TRBJ2-2; 7 bases are shared with TRBD1. Germline CDR1 SGHTA, CDR2 FQGNSA. The CDR3 consists of 17 residues. The V and J ends lost 5 bases and 0 bases, in that order; junction bases with no gene match: 9. CDR3 sequence reads: CASSVEGDRTNTGELFF. CDR3 in DNA: TGTGCCAGCAGCGTAGAGGGGGACAGAACGAACACCGGGGAGCTGTTTTTT.

There are a few counts of this clonotype. At one end the junction does not follow the germline gene, possibly because of a read error. This chain connects TRBV9 to TRBJ2-5; D is possibly TRBD2 (5 bases). Germline CDR1 is SGDLS and CDR2 is YYNGEE. The CDR3 is 10 residues long. The chain's CDR3 is CAGSVAGKFF. CDR3 nucleotide sequence: TGTGCCGGCAGCGTAGCCGGGAAGTTCTTC.

The chain uses TRBV12-3 or TRBV12-4 and TRBJ1-2; maybe TRBD1 (5 bases). This CDR3 region has 18 residues. V lost 6 bases to trimming and J lost 5 bases, with 28 bases between them. This CDR3 is CASSRTETESLTLYGYTF. In DNA form, the CDR3 reads TGTGCCAGCAGCCGCACAGAGACAGAAAGCCTTACCCTGTATGGCTACACCTTC.

This clonotype has a handful of counts. This chain joins TRBV7-6 and TRBJ2-5; 7 bases line up with TRBD1. TRBJ2-1 explains the end of the DNA better; the J call may be wrong. Germline CDR1 reads SGHVS; CDR2 reads FNYEAQ. The CDR3 is 16 residues long. The chain's CDR3 is CASSLRYGTVNPEQFF. The CDR3 DNA reads as TGTGCCAGCAGCTTACGGTATGGGACAGTTAATCCTGAGCAGTTCTTC.

This clonotype was recorded at least ten times. The chain combines TRBV12-3 or TRBV12-4 with TRBJ1-2, with 9 bases matching TRBD1. The CDR3 sequence is 12 residues long. J lost 4 bases, V lost 6 bases, and 0 bases had no gene match. The CDR3: CASRGQGYGYTF. CDR3 coding DNA: TGTGCCAGCAGGGGACAGGGCTATGGCTACACCTTC.

The genes are TRBV24-1 and TRBJ2-2; TRBD2 aligns across 9 bases. CDR1 and CDR2 from the germline V gene are KGHDR and SFDVKD. Trimming took 8 bases from V and 0 from J; bases not matched to a gene: 3. This CDR3 spans 15 amino acids. CDR3 residues: CATTGTSPNTGELFF. In nucleotides, the CDR3 is TGTGCCACCACCGGGACTAGCCCGAACACCGGGGAGCTGTTTTTT.

This chain joins TRBV5-1 and TRBJ2-3; D might be TRBD2 (6 bases). Germline CDR1 SGHRS, CDR2 YFSETQ. Trimming left V 1 base short and J 5 bases short, with 14 bases between. CDR3 length: 15 amino acids. The CDR3 bases are TGCGCCAGCAGCTTGAGGGCGGGGAGCTTAGATACGCAGTATTTT. It codes for CASSLRAGSLDTQYF.

This clonotype has more than one count but fewer than ten. A read error may account for a junction end that differs from germline. This chain uses TRBV7-7 with TRBJ1-4; no firm D call. CDR3 length equals 13 residues. The germline V gene has CDR1 SSHAT and CDR2 FNYEAQ (reference sequence). DNA for the CDR3: TGTGCTAGCAGCTTCAGACTTAATGAAAAACTGTTTTTT. Translating it yields CASSFRLNEKLFF.

This clonotype was counted a few times. J is TRBJ2-6 and V is TRBV12-3 or TRBV12-4; possibly TRBD1 or TRBD2 for D (6 bases each). V lost 7 bases, J lost 2 bases, and 12 bases lay in between. CDR3 size: 15 residues. CDR3 coding DNA: TGTGCCAGCACCAAAAGGGGGGCTGGGGCCAACGTCCTGACTTTC. This codes for CASTKRGAGANVLTF.

This clonotype appeared many times. J is TRBJ2-1 and V is TRBV3-1; unclear D gene. The length of the CDR3 is 11 residues. Germline loops: CDR1 LGHDT, CDR2 YNNKEL (reference sequence). With 1 base removed from V and 6 bases from J, the gap between germline ends came to 1 base. CDR3 nucleotide sequence: TGTGCCAGCAGCCAAGCCAATGAGCAGTTCTTC. Translation gives CASSQANEQFF.

V usage is TRBV12-3 or TRBV12-4 and J usage is TRBJ1-3; no reliable D call. V was cut by 2 bases and J by 4 bases, with 15 bases left in between. There are 16 residues in the CDR3. The CDR3 is CASSLSLGGEGNTIYF. CDR3 bases: TGTGCCAGCAGTTTATCTCTAGGAGGAGAAGGAAACACCATATATTTT.

This chain joins TRBV7-9 and TRBJ1-4; D gene ambiguous. The germline V gene has CDR1 SEHNR and CDR2 FQNEAQ (reference sequence). The V end lost 3 bases, the J end lost 0 bases, and 14 bases lay between the germline ends. The CDR3 consists of 17 residues. The DNA of the CDR3 is TGTGCCAGCAGCTTTGTGTCGATAATTGCAACTAATGAAAAACTGTTTTTT. Translating it yields CASSFVSIIATNEKLFF. The complete variable domain, with remaining parts taken from reference TRBV7-9 and TRBJ1-4, reads DTGVSQNPRHKITKRGQNVTFRCDPISEHNRLYWYRQTLGQGPEFLTYFQNEAQLEKSRLLSDRFSAERPKGSFSTLEIQRTEQGDSAMYLCASSFVSIIATNEKLFFGSGTQLSVL.

The chain carries TRBV30 and TRBJ2-7, with TRBD1 matching 9 bases. Unmatched junction bases numbered 12, after V lost 3 bases and J lost 3 bases. Germline CDR1 reads GTSNPN; CDR2 reads SVGIG (reference sequence). The CDR3 spans 16 residues. As DNA, the CDR3 is TGTGCCTGGAGACGCACCGACAGGGGGAAGGACTACGAGCAGTACTTC. It specifies CAWRRTDRGKDYEQYF.